The T cell receptor beta chain under discussion was sequenced for a study of blood T cell repertoires in COVID-19. Looking at the study overall: Specimens from acute and convalescent COVID-19 originated in the United States, Italy and Spain.

Authors' analysis steps: Estimated nucleated cell counts came from reference gene primer amplification. Repertoires were generated with immunoSEQ multiplex PCR, while TCRdb's copy carries only in-frame clones and drops some. V and J calls and clone size are given by that table; D and trimming were obtained from the DNA. Among 200,000 to 250,000 clones, approximately 85% were seen once, and the ten largest hold about 9.3%. The participants were between 18 and 89 years old and came from 24 US areas. Sequenced sample: PBMCs or T cells enriched from blood (not recorded which). This sequence originates from a woman aged 45-65 years with acute COVID-19.

The CDR3 region is CASSPSVGTGREKLFF. CDR3 in DNA: TGTGCCAGCAGCCCCTCCGTTGGGACAGGTCGCGAAAAACTGTTTTTT. The chain carries TRBV7-6 and TRBJ1-4, with 8 bases matching TRBD1. CDR3 length: 16 amino acids. The germline V gene encodes CDR1 SGHVS and CDR2 FNYEAQ. J gave up 8 bases and V 5 bases, and 13 bases lay outside the gene matches.